The entry below gives a single TCR beta chain sequence along with its context. This CDR3 comprises 14 residues. V lost 6 bases, J lost 10 bases, and 19 bases lay in between. The germline gives CDR1 MNHEY, CDR2 SVGAGI. Assay: immunoSEQ multiplex PCR; the TCRdb copy retains only in-frame clones and omits some. The table shows under 850,000 clones, with 88% occurring only once. The data are from a study of shared T cell receptors in the human thymus. The data were also submitted as part of a second study, on human thymus T cells.

This sequence joins TRBV6-5 and TRBJ2-1; tentatively, D is TRBD1 (6 bases). Sequencing was carried out using thymocytes. The receptor comes from a boy under two years old with a congenital heart defect. CDR3 DNA sequence: TGTGCCAGCAGCGTCGATTCAGGGGTGGGGGAGCAGTTCTTC. It yields the protein CASSVDSGVGEQFF.